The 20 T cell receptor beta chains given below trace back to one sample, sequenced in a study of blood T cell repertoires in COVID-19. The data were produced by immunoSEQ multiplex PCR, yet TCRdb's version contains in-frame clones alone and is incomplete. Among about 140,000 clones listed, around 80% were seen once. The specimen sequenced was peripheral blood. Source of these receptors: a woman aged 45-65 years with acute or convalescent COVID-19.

DNA of the CDR3: TGCAGCGTTGGGGCTCCGGGACAGGGTAACGAGCAGTACTTC. Residues: CSVGAPGQGNEQYF. This chain joins TRBV29-1 and TRBJ2-7; 9 nucleotides match TRBD1. Germline values: CDR1 SQVTM, CDR2 ANQGSEA. The CDR3 length is 14 residues. V dropped 4 bases and J dropped 5; count of bases not matched to a gene: 9.

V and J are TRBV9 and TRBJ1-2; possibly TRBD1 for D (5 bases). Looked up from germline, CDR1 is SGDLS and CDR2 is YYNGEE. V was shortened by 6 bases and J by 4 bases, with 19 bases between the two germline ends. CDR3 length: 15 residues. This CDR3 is CASTTGGGWGYGYTF. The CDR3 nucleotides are TGTGCCAGCACCACAGGAGGAGGGTGGGGCTATGGCTACACCTTC.

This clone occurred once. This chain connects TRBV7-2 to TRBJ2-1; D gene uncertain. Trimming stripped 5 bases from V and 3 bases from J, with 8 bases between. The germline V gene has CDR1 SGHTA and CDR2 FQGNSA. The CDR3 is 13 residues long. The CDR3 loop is CASSPDFYNEQFF. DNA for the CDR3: TGTGCCAGCAGCCCAGACTTCTACAATGAGCAGTTCTTC.

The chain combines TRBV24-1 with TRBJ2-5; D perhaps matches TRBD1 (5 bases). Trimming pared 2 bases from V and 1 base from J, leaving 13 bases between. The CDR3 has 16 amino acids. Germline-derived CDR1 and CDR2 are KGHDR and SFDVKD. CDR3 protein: CATSDSDTTVQETQYF. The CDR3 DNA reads TGTGCCACCAGTGATTCAGATACGACAGTCCAAGAGACCCAGTACTTC.

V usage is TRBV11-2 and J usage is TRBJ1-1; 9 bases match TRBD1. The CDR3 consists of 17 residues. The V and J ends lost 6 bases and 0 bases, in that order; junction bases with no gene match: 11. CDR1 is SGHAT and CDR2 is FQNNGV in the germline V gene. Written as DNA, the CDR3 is TGTGCCAGCAGGGGCCGGGACAGGGAGGCGATGAACACTGAAGCTTTCTTT. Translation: CASRGRDREAMNTEAFF.

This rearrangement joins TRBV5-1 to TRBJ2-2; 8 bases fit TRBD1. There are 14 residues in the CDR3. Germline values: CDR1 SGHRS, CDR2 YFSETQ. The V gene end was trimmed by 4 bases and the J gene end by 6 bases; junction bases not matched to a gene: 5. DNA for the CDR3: TGCGCCAGCAGCCCCCGGACAGGGCCCGGGGAGCTGTTTTTT. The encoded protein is CASSPRTGPGELFF.

The CDR3 here is CASNEGLSYEQYF. The CDR3 DNA sequence: TGTGCCAGTAACGAGGGACTGAGCTACGAGCAGTACTTC. This chain joins TRBV19 and TRBJ2-7; a weak D match, TRBD2 (6 bases). Trimming took off 7 bases at V and 3 bases at J, with 13 bases between the two ends. Per the germline V gene, CDR1 is LNHDA and CDR2 is SQIVND (reference sequence). The CDR3 covers 13 residues.

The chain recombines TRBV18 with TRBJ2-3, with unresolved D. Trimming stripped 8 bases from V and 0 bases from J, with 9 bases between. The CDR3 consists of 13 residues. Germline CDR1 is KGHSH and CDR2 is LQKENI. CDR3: CASGTGSTDTQYF. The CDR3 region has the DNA TGTGCCAGCGGAACCGGGAGCACAGATACGCAGTATTTT.

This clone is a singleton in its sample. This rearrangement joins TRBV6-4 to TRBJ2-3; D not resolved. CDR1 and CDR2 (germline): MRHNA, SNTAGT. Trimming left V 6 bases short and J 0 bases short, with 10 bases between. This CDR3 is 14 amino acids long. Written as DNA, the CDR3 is TGTGCCAGCAGCCCCCATTTTAGCACAGATACGCAGTATTTT. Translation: CASSPHFSTDTQYF.

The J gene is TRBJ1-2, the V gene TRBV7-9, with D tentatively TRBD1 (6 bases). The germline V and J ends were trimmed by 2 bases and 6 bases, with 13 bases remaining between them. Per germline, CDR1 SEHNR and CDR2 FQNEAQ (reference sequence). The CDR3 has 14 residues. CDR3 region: CASSLNGGGDGYTF. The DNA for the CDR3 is TGTGCCAGCAGCTTAAATGGGGGCGGAGATGGCTACACCTTC.

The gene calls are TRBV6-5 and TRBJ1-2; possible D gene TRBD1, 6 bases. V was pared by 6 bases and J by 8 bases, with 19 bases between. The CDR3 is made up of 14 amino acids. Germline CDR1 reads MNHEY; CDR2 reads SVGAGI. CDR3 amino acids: CASRSVQGEGGYTF. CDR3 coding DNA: TGTGCCAGCAGGTCCGTACAGGGAGAAGGAGGCTACACCTTC.

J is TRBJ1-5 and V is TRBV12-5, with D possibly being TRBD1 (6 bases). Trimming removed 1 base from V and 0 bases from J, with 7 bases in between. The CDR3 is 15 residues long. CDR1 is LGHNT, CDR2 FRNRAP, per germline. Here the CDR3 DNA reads TGTGCTAGTGGTTTGGAACAGGGTAGCAATCAGCCCCAGCATTTT. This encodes CASGLEQGSNQPQHF.

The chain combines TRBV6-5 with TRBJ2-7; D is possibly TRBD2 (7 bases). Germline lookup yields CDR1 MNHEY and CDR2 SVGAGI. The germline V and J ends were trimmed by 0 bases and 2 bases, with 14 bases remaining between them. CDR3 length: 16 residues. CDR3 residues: CASSYSGGRGAYEQYF. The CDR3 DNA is TGTGCCAGCAGTTACTCCGGGGGGCGCGGGGCCTACGAGCAGTACTTC.

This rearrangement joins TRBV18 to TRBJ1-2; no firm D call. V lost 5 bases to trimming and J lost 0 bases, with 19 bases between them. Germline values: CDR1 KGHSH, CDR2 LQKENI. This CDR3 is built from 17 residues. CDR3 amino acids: CASSRDTHVAANYGYTF. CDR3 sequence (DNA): TGTGCCAGCTCAAGAGATACCCACGTAGCAGCTAACTATGGCTACACCTTC.

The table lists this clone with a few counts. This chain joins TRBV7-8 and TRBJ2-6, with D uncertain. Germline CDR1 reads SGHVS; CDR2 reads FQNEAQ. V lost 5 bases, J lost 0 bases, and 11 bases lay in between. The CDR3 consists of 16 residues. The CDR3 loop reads CASSRGGSSGANVLTF. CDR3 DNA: TGTGCCAGCAGCCGTGGTGGTAGCTCTGGGGCCAACGTCCTGACTTTC.

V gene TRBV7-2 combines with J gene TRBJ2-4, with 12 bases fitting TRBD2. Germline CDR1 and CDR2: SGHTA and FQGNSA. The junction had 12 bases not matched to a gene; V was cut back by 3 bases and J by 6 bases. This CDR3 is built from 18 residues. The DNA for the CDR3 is TGTGCCAGCAGCTTTCTAGCGGGGGGGCCGACCTTTTTAAACATTCAGTACTTC. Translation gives CASSFLAGGPTFLNIQYF.

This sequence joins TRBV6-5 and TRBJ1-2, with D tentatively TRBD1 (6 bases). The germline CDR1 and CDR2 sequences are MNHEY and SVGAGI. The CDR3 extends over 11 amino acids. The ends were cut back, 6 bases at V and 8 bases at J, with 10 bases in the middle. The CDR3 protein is CASRERGGYTF. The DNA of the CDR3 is TGTGCCAGCAGGGAGAGGGGGGGCTACACCTTC.

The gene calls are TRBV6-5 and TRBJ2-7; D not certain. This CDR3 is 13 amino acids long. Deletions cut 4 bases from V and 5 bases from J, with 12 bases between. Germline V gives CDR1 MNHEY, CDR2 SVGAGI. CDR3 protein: CASSFSPLNEQYF. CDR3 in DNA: TGTGCCAGCAGTTTCTCACCACTTAACGAGCAGTACTTC.

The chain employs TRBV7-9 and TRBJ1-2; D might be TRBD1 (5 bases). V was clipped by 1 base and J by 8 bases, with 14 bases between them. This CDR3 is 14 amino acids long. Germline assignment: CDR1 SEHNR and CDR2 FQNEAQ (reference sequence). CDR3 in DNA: TGTGCCAGCAGCTTAGATGTCACGGGGGTAGGCTACACCTTC. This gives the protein CASSLDVTGVGYTF.

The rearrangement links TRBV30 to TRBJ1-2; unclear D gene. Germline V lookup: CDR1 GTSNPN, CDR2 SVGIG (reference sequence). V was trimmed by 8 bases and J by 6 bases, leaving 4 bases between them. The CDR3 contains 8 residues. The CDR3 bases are TGTGCCCAGGATGGCTACACCTTC. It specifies CAQDGYTF.